These 5 T cell receptor beta chains were sequenced from one sample in a study of cytomegalovirus exposure and HLA in healthy donors. This PCR relied on a set of 60 Vbeta primers and 13 Jbeta primers. The method was immunoSEQ multiplex PCR; TCRdb's version includes in-frame clones alone and lacks a portion of them. This sample has about 150,000 clones, with 75% to 85% found just once. The sample taken for sequencing was PBMCs. These receptor sequences come from a man in his fifties in good health and CMV-seropositive.

This sequence joins TRBV14 and TRBJ1-6; unclear D gene. This CDR3 contains 15 residues. CDR1 is SGHDN and CDR2 is FVKESK in the germline V gene. With 1 base removed from V and 0 bases from J, the gap between germline ends came to 4 bases. The chain's CDR3 is CASSQGGSYNSPLHF. CDR3 nucleotides: TGTGCCAGCAGCCAAGGAGGCTCCTATAATTCACCCCTCCACTTT.

DNA of the CDR3: TGTGCCAGCAGCTTGTTTAGCGGGACCTCCTACGAGCAGTACGTC. This gives the protein CASSLFSGTSYEQYV. V gene TRBV7-9 combines with J gene TRBJ2-7; 8 nucleotides match TRBD2. Germline loops: CDR1 SEHNR, CDR2 FQNEAQ (reference sequence). CDR3 length equals 15 residues. V lost 3 bases to trimming and J lost 0 bases; unmatched junction nucleotides: 4.

The chain employs TRBV27 and TRBJ2-1, with 7 nucleotides matching TRBD2. V trimming: 5 bases; J trimming: 5 bases; junction bases outside the gene matches: 6. Germline values: CDR1 MNHEY, CDR2 SMNVEV (reference sequence). This CDR3 has 14 amino acids. CDR3 protein: CASSPGTINNEQFF. CDR3 nucleotide sequence: TGTGCCAGCAGTCCCGGGACTATCAACAATGAGCAGTTCTTC.

This chain connects TRBV5-6 to TRBJ2-5, with 7 bases matching TRBD2. CDR1 is SGHDT and CDR2 is YYEEEE in the germline V gene. Unmatched junction bases numbered 8, after V lost 2 bases and J lost 1 base. The CDR3 extends over 16 amino acids. In DNA form, the CDR3 reads TGTGCCAGCAGCTTATCAGGGCGGGGGAGCCAAGAGACCCAGTACTTC. Translated: CASSLSGRGSQETQYF.

The chain combines TRBV25-1 with TRBJ1-4; the D gene is possibly TRBD1 (6 bases). The CDR3 is 16 residues long. V dropped 3 bases and J dropped 4 bases, with 15 bases sitting between them. The germline V gene encodes CDR1 MGHDK and CDR2 SYGVNS. The DNA of the CDR3 is TGTGCCAGCAGTGACCCTGGACAGCCATTTAATGAAAAACTGTTTTTT. Translation gives CASSDPGQPFNEKLFF.